One and the same sample provided the 25 T cell receptor beta chains below, sequenced in a study of regulatory T cells in long-lasting Graves disease. iRepertoire HTBI primers and Arm-PCR of CDR3 regions built TCR beta libraries. MiXCR was run by TCRdb on the multiplex PCR reads, yielding one entry per CDR3 protein. Of under 700,000 distinct CDR3 sequences listed, 16% are singletons. Time point denoted: newly diagnosed GD, antithyroid drugs for less than 3 months. From PBMCs, RNA was extracted and then used to make the TCR library. These same data were also listed under a study on T cells in Graves' hyperthyroidism and ophthalmopathy.

Sequences were derived from peripheral blood mononuclear cells (PBMCs), sampled at new diagnosis, from a patient treated with antithyroid drugs. Receptor source: a woman aged 35-60 years with Graves disease.

The rearrangement uses TRBV5-1 and TRBJ2-7; D not resolved. The length of the CDR3 is 15 residues. Per the germline V gene, CDR1 is SGHRS and CDR2 is YFSETQ. The ends were cut back, 0 bases at V and 0 bases at J, with 10 bases in the middle. CDR3 protein: CASSLGSSSSYEQYF. CDR3 DNA: TGCGCCAGCAGCTTGGGATCCTCGAGCTCCTACGAGCAGTACTTC.

This clonotype was observed a few times. This chain links TRBV20-1 with TRBJ1-5, with 10 nucleotides matching TRBD1. This CDR3 is 14 amino acids long. Unmatched junction bases numbered 7, after V lost 6 bases and J lost 5 bases. Germline values: CDR1 DFQATT, CDR2 SNEGSKA (reference sequence). The CDR3 DNA reads TGCAGTGCATCGTATGGGACAGGGGATCAGCCCCAGCATTTT. As protein: CSASYGTGDQPQHF.

The V call is TRBV12-3 or TRBV12-4, the J call TRBJ2-1; no clear D gene. The CDR3 runs to 11 residues. Trimming removed 3 bases at V and 9 bases at J, with 6 bases between. CDR3 DNA sequence: TGTGCCAGCAGTTTTGAAGGTGAGCAGTTCTTC. Protein product: CASSFEGEQFF.

This chain links TRBV15 with TRBJ2-7; TRBD1 aligns across 11 bases. Losses at the gene ends were 0 bases for V and 3 bases for J; bases not matched to a gene: 4. CDR1 LNHNV and CDR2 YYDKDF come from the germline V gene (reference sequence). CDR3 length: 16 amino acids. The CDR3 loop is CATSRDRGTGGYEQYF. The CDR3 coding sequence is TGTGCCACCAGCAGAGATCGGGGGACAGGGGGCTACGAGCAGTACTTC.

This clonotype was observed many times. The genes are TRBV12-3 or TRBV12-4 and TRBJ1-1; D is possibly TRBD1 (6 bases). Trimming stripped 6 bases from V and 2 bases from J, with 10 bases between. This CDR3 comprises 13 residues. In DNA form, the CDR3 reads TGTGCCAGCAGCCGACAGGAAAACACTGAAGCTTTCTTT. Translating it yields CASSRQENTEAFF.

On this clonotype: This clone may be a read error of a much larger clone one base away. The chain couples TRBV7-9 to TRBJ1-1; TRBD1 might be the D (5 bases). CDR1 SEHNR and CDR2 FQNEAQ come from the germline V gene (reference sequence). V dropped 1 base and J dropped 1 base, with 10 bases sitting between them. The CDR3 extends over 15 amino acids. CDR3 region: CASSLDGAQNTEAFF. The CDR3 nucleotides are TGTGCCAGCAGCTTAGATGGGGCTCAGAACACTGAAGCTTTCTTT.

The rearrangement uses TRBV5-1 and TRBJ2-7; TRBD1 is a possible D gene (6 bases). The CDR3 has 14 residues. Deletions cut 0 bases from V and 6 bases from J, with 13 bases between. The germline CDR1 and CDR2 sequences are SGHRS and YFSETQ. The CDR3 protein is CASSLDVAGAEQYF. CDR3 in DNA: TGCGCCAGCAGCTTGGATGTAGCAGGGGCCGAGCAGTACTTC.

The gene calls are TRBV7-2 and TRBJ2-1, with D uncertain. V was cut by 5 bases and J by 2 bases, with 16 bases left in between. Germline V gene lookup returns CDR1 SGHTA and CDR2 FQGNSA. The CDR3 spans 16 residues. In DNA, the CDR3 is TGTGCCAGCAGCCCATCGGGTCGTGGAGCCTACAATGAGCAGTTCTTC. Amino acid sequence: CASSPSGRGAYNEQFF.

This clonotype has at least ten counts. The rearrangement links TRBV12-3 or TRBV12-4 to TRBJ2-1; perhaps TRBD2 as D (5 bases). Trimming pared 5 bases from V and 4 bases from J, leaving 9 bases between. The CDR3 consists of 13 residues. CDR3 amino acids: CASSGRGYNEQFF. CDR3 bases: TGTGCCAGCAGTGGCCGGGGATACAATGAGCAGTTCTTC.

This clonotype was picked up many times. The chain is built from TRBV18 and TRBJ1-1; no reliable D call. The CDR3 totals 15 residues. Looked up from germline, CDR1 is KGHSH and CDR2 is LQKENI. V dropped 0 bases and J dropped 4 bases, with 12 bases sitting between them. The CDR3: CASSPPGGSVTEAFF. The CDR3 DNA is TGTGCCAGCTCACCACCGGGAGGGTCGGTCACTGAAGCTTTCTTT.

There are many counts of this clonotype. The V call is TRBV3-1, the J call TRBJ2-7; tentative D call: TRBD2 (6 bases). The germline gives CDR1 LGHDT, CDR2 YNNKEL (reference sequence). The CDR3 covers 14 residues. V lost 5 bases to trimming and J lost 4 bases, with 15 bases between them. CDR3 DNA: TGTGCCAGCAGCACTAGGACGGGGGATTACGAGCAGTACTTC. Protein: CASSTRTGDYEQYF.

The chain has TRBV5-1 and TRBJ1-4, with D uncertain. CDR1 and CDR2 from the germline V gene are SGHRS and YFSETQ. This CDR3 has 13 amino acids. The V end lost 0 bases, the J end lost 5 bases, and 5 bases lay between the germline ends. This chain's CDR3 is CASSLAVNEKLFF. The CDR3 coding sequence is TGCGCCAGCAGCTTGGCCGTGAATGAAAAACTGTTTTTT.

This clonotype was seen only a few times. The CDR3 region is CASLAGALTASEQYF. As DNA, the CDR3 is TGTGCCAGCCTAGCGGGGGCACTAACCGCCTCCGAGCAGTACTTC. V and J are TRBV6-1 and TRBJ2-7, with 10 bases fitting TRBD2. Trimming removed 8 bases from V and 6 bases from J; junction bases left unmatched: 13. The germline V gene has CDR1 MNHNS and CDR2 SASEGT. The CDR3 length is 15 residues.

Only a few counts were recorded for this clonotype. The rearrangement uses TRBV12-3 or TRBV12-4 and TRBJ1-5; D gene ambiguous. Deletions cut 2 bases from V and 3 bases from J, with 5 bases between. This CDR3 region has 13 residues. This CDR3 reads CASSLKYNQPQHF. DNA for the CDR3: TGTGCCAGCAGTTTAAAATACAATCAGCCCCAGCATTTT.

The chain uses TRBV5-5 and TRBJ1-2; no reliable D call. CDR1 and CDR2 (germline): SGHKS, YYEKEE (reference sequence). The CDR3 has 15 amino acids. The V and J ends lost 4 bases and 4 bases respectively, with 17 bases between them. The CDR3 protein is CASSLGPPGFYGYTF. The CDR3 bases are TGTGCCAGCAGCCTTGGGCCGCCCGGGTTCTATGGCTACACCTTC.

This clonotype occurred a few times. The chain employs TRBV2 and TRBJ2-1; tentatively, D is TRBD1 (6 bases). Germline V gives CDR1 SNHLY, CDR2 FYNNEI. The CDR3 is made up of 12 amino acids. V dropped 11 bases and J dropped 13 bases, with 21 bases sitting between them. The CDR3 region is CADSPQGFAQFF. CDR3 bases: TGTGCCGACAGCCCACAGGGTTTCGCTCAGTTCTTC.

The chain links TRBV7-9 to TRBJ1-1; D is ambiguous. This CDR3 has 15 amino acids. The V and J ends lost 5 bases and 4 bases respectively, with 17 bases between them. CDR1 and CDR2 from the germline V gene are SEHNR and FQNEAQ (reference sequence). The CDR3 nucleotides read TGTGCCAGCAGCCCCCCCGCGGGATATGGCACTGAAGCTTTCTTT. Translation: CASSPPAGYGTEAFF.

This clonotype was counted between two and nine times. This sequence joins TRBV20-1 and TRBJ2-7; weak D call: TRBD1 (6 bases). Germline V gives CDR1 DFQATT, CDR2 SNEGSKA (reference sequence). V lost 5 bases, J lost 1 base, and 12 bases lay in between. CDR3 length: 13 amino acids. The DNA for the CDR3 is TGCAGTGCTTACCGGGACACTTCCTACGAGCAGTACTTC. Translated, it gives CSAYRDTSYEQYF.

This clonotype was seen more than once but under ten times. Relative to the germline gene, one junction end is altered; a read error may explain this. The V gene is TRBV12-3 or TRBV12-4, the J gene TRBJ2-7; 12 nucleotides line up with TRBD1. CDR3 size: 18 residues. The CDR3 reads CASGLRDRGLFGVYEQYF. For the CDR3, the DNA is TGTGCCAGCGGTTTGAGGGACAGGGGGCTCTTTGGGGTCTACGAGCAGTACTTC.

V gene TRBV11-2 combines with J gene TRBJ2-5, with 9 bases aligning to TRBD2. The CDR3 has 16 residues. V was pared by 2 bases and J by 3 bases, with 7 bases of the junction left unmatched. Germline CDR1 reads SGHAT; CDR2 reads FQNNGV. The CDR3 DNA is TGTGCCAGCAGCTTACGGGCGGGGGGGCTGAAAGAGACCCAGTACTTC. Translating gives CASSLRAGGLKETQYF.

This clonotype was seen more than once but under ten times. The chain links TRBV3-1 to TRBJ2-7, with a tentative D call TRBD2 (7 bases). The CDR3 has 15 amino acids. Per the germline V gene, CDR1 is LGHDT and CDR2 is YNNKEL (reference sequence). Trimming took 4 bases from V and 2 from J, leaving 15 bases between them. This CDR3 reads CASSPSEGGPYEQYF. In DNA form, the CDR3 reads TGTGCCAGCAGCCCATCTGAGGGGGGGCCCTACGAGCAGTACTTC.

This clonotype was detected many times. The chain joins TRBV6-2 or TRBV6-3 to TRBJ2-3; 7 nucleotides align to TRBD2. The V and J ends lost 8 bases and 14 bases, in that order; junction bases with no gene match: 13. Germline V lookup: CDR1 MNHEY, CDR2 SVGEGT. The CDR3 length is 12 residues. Written as DNA, the CDR3 is TGTGCCAGCTCCTCACCTCGGGGGGACGGGTATTTT. This gives the protein CASSSPRGDGYF.

Comments on this clonotype: Just one base apart from a much larger clone, this may be a read error. This rearrangement joins TRBV7-8 to TRBJ1-2; 9 bases fit TRBD1. This CDR3 contains 15 residues. The germline V gene encodes CDR1 SGHVS and CDR2 FQNEAQ. The CDR3 DNA is TGTGCCAGCGGCTTAGGAGTACAGGGGGCGAGGGGCTACACCTTC. Translation: CASGLGVQGARGYTF.

In the case of this clonotype: With a much larger clone just one base away, this may be a read error. The chain has TRBV2 and TRBJ2-7; no firm D call. Germline CDR1 SNHLY, CDR2 FYNNEI. Deletions cut 1 base from V and 3 bases from J, with 4 bases between. The CDR3 spans 12 residues. Written as DNA, the CDR3 is TGTGCCAGCAGTGAAGTCGGCTACGAGCAGTACTTC. Its protein is CASSEVGYEQYF.

This clonotype appeared many times. The J gene is TRBJ1-2, the V gene TRBV12-3 or TRBV12-4, with D unresolved. The CDR3 sequence is 12 residues long. V was cut by 2 bases and J by 8 bases, with 9 bases left in between. CDR3 residues: CASSLTTWGYTF. CDR3 bases: TGTGCCAGCAGTTTAACCACGTGGGGCTACACCTTC.